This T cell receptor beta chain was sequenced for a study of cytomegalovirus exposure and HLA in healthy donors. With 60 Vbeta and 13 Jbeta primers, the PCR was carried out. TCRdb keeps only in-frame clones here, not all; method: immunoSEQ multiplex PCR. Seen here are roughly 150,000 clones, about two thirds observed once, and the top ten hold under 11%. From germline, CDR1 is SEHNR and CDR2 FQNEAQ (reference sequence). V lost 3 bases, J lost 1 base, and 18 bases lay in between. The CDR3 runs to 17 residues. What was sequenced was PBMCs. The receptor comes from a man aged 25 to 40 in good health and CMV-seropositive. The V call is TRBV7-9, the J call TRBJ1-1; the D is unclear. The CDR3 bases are TGTGCCAGCAGCTTGAGTGGTCCTAGCTCACCGAACACTGAAGCTTTCTTT. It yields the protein CASSLSGPSSPNTEAFF. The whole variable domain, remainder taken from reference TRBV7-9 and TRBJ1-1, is DTGVSQNPRHKITKRGQNVTFRCDPISEHNRLYWYRQTLGQGPEFLTYFQNEAQLEKSRLLSDRFSAERPKGSFSTLEIQRTEQGDSAMYLCASSLSGPSSPNTEAFFGQGTRLTVV.